These 28 T cell receptor beta chains originate from one sample sequenced in a study of identical twins. TCRdb re-called the 5' RACE reads with MiXCR, one entry per CDR3 protein. The data show more than 1.5 million distinct CDR3 sequences, with under 35% seen just once and under 0.35% held by the top ten. Sample: cord blood. These receptors came from a newborn girl in good health.

This clonotype has more than one count but fewer than ten. This chain joins TRBV20-1 and TRBJ2-3; D call uncertain. The V end lost 2 bases, the J end lost 6 bases, and 9 bases lay between the germline ends. Germline CDR1 and CDR2: DFQATT and SNEGSKA (reference sequence). The CDR3 totals 12 residues. The CDR3 here is CSARFLRDTQYF. Written as DNA, the CDR3 is TGCAGTGCTAGATTTTTGCGGGATACGCAGTATTTT.

V is TRBV9 and J is TRBJ2-1; 11 bases map to TRBD1. The CDR3 consists of 15 residues. V dropped 0 bases and J dropped 6; count of bases not matched to a gene: 2. CDR1 is SGDLS, CDR2 YYNGEE, per germline. In DNA form, the CDR3 reads TGTGCCAGCAGCGTAGCCGGGACAGGGGGCAATGAGCAGTTCTTC. Translated: CASSVAGTGGNEQFF.

The rearrangement links TRBV5-1 to TRBJ2-5; possible D gene TRBD1, 5 bases. Germline loops: CDR1 SGHRS, CDR2 YFSETQ. This CDR3 contains 15 residues. V gave up 1 base and J gave up 2 bases, with 12 bases separating them. For the CDR3, the DNA is TGCGCCAGCAGCTTGATGGGGCAGGCTCAAGAGACCCAGTACTTC. It is translated as CASSLMGQAQETQYF. The variable domain in full, with the rest retrieved from reference TRBV5-1 and TRBJ2-5, is KAGVTQTPRYLIKTRGQQVTLSCSPISGHRSVSWYQQTPGQGLQFLFEYFSETQRNKGNFPGRFSGRQFSNSRSEMNVSTLELGDSALYLCASSLMGQAQETQYFGPGTRLLVL.

This clonotype was seen only a few times. The V gene is TRBV5-1, the J gene TRBJ2-3; no firm D call. V was cut by 2 bases and J by 0 bases, with 10 bases left in between. Germline-derived CDR1 and CDR2 are SGHRS and YFSETQ. The CDR3 spans 15 residues. CDR3 amino acids: CASSLSQKSTDTQYF. CDR3 DNA sequence: TGCGCCAGCAGCTTATCACAGAAAAGCACAGATACGCAGTATTTT. Based on the CDR3 plus reference TRBV5-1 and TRBJ2-3, the full variable domain is KAGVTQTPRYLIKTRGQQVTLSCSPISGHRSVSWYQQTPGQGLQFLFEYFSETQRNKGNFPGRFSGRQFSNSRSEMNVSTLELGDSALYLCASSLSQKSTDTQYFGPGTRLTVL.

This chain joins TRBV7-2 and TRBJ2-1; 9 nucleotides line up with TRBD2. Germline lookup yields CDR1 SGHTA and CDR2 FQGNSA. The CDR3 covers 16 residues. J gave up 2 bases and V 6 bases, and 8 bases lay outside the gene matches. CDR3 nucleotides: TGTGCCAGCAGTTCGCAGCTAGCGGGACCCTACAATGAGCAGTTCTTC. Translating it yields CASSSQLAGPYNEQFF. The complete variable domain, with remaining parts taken from reference TRBV7-2 and TRBJ2-1, reads GAGVSQSPSNKVTEKGKDVELRCDPISGHTALYWYRQSLGQGLEFLIYFQGNSAPDKSGLPSDRFSAERTGGSVSTLTIQRTQQEDSAVYLCASSSQLAGPYNEQFFGPGTRLTVL.

The chain uses TRBV21-1 and TRBJ2-7; whether TRBD2, the table's D call, matches the DNA was not checked. TRBV21-1 is a recognized pseudogene. The CDR3 extends over 15 amino acids. For the CDR3, the DNA is TGTGCCAGCAGCAAAAGGACTAGCGGAGCCTACGAGCAGTACTTC. This codes for CASSKRTSGAYEQYF.

This clonotype has just one count. The V and J genes are TRBV29-1 and TRBJ1-1; weak D call: TRBD1 (6 bases). V shed 6 bases and J shed 1 base, with 9 bases lying between them. CDR1 is SQVTM, CDR2 ANQGSEA, per germline. This CDR3 contains 12 residues. CDR3 nucleotides: TGCAGCGTACAGGGATGGAACACTGAAGCTTTCTTT. It translates to CSVQGWNTEAFF.

This clonotype was detected a few times. The J gene is TRBJ1-6, the V gene TRBV20-1; possibly TRBD1 for D (5 bases). Deletions cut 3 bases from V and 9 bases from J, with 15 bases between. The CDR3 is made up of 14 amino acids. Germline-derived CDR1 and CDR2 are DFQATT and SNEGSKA (reference sequence). The DNA of the CDR3 is TGCAGTGCTAGTCCAGGGACCTTTGGTTCACCCCTCCACTTT. Translated, it gives CSASPGTFGSPLHF.

In its sample, this clonotype was seen a few times. V is TRBV11-1 and J is TRBJ2-3; 7 bases fit TRBD1. The ends lost 5 bases at V and 5 bases at J; junction bases unmatched: 10. The CDR3 is made up of 15 amino acids. Germline lookup yields CDR1 SGHAT and CDR2 FQDESV (reference sequence). CDR3 sequence reads: CASSPNRDSKDTQYF. The CDR3 DNA is TGTGCCAGCAGCCCTAATCGGGACAGTAAAGATACGCAGTATTTT.

The chain recombines TRBV6-1 with TRBJ1-2; D not certain. V lost 4 bases to trimming and J lost 0 bases, with 12 bases between them. The CDR3 totals 15 residues. Germline CDR1 is MNHNS and CDR2 is SASEGT. CDR3 DNA sequence: TGTGCCAGCAGTGTTCAGCGGGCCCCTAACTATGGCTACACCTTC. This codes for CASSVQRAPNYGYTF.

There are a few counts of this clonotype. This chain links TRBV12-3 or TRBV12-4 with TRBJ2-1, with D perhaps matching TRBD1 (5 bases). The CDR3 covers 15 residues. Trimming removed 7 bases at V and 3 bases at J, with 16 bases between. CDR3 amino acids: CASTPRAGRYNEQFF. CDR3 sequence (DNA): TGTGCCAGCACACCCAGGGCAGGGCGCTACAATGAGCAGTTCTTC.

The chain has TRBV5-4 and TRBJ1-1; no clear D. This CDR3 is built from 13 residues. The V and J ends lost 2 bases and 3 bases respectively, with 8 bases between them. Germline V gene data show CDR1 as SGHNT and CDR2 as YYREEE (reference sequence). CDR3 coding DNA: TGTGCCAGCAGCTTTTTCGGGGACACTGAAGCTTTCTTT. Amino acid sequence: CASSFFGDTEAFF.

This clonotype was observed a few times. The chain combines TRBV5-6 with TRBJ2-1; D uncertain. Germline CDR1 SGHDT, CDR2 YYEEEE. The V end lost 0 bases, the J end lost 6 bases, and 10 bases lay between the germline ends. The CDR3 spans 14 residues. CDR3 DNA: TGTGCCAGCAGCTTGGTGGGTAGCTGCAATGAGCAGTTCTTC. It translates to CASSLVGSCNEQFF.

A few counts support this clonotype. The rearrangement uses TRBV7-2 and TRBJ2-3; TRBD2 is a possible D gene (6 bases). The CDR3 has 15 amino acids. From germline, CDR1 is SGHTA and CDR2 FQGNSA. Trimming stripped 3 bases from V and 4 bases from J, with 14 bases between. In DNA form, the CDR3 reads TGTGCCAGCAGCTTGGTTGCGGGGATTCCAGATACGCAGTATTTT. Residues: CASSLVAGIPDTQYF.

This clonotype was recorded a few times. This rearrangement joins TRBV6-5 to TRBJ2-3, with TRBD2 matching 14 bases. With V trimmed by 5 bases and J by 7 bases, 5 bases remained unmatched. This CDR3 has 15 residues. Germline loops: CDR1 MNHEY, CDR2 SVGAGI. The CDR3 protein is CASSLGTSGRYTQYF. The CDR3 DNA is TGTGCCAGCAGTCTTGGGACTAGCGGGAGATATACGCAGTATTTT.

This clonotype was seen ten or more times. The rearrangement joins TRBV11-2 to TRBJ1-2; D not certain. V was shortened by 4 bases and J by 4 bases, with 10 bases between the two germline ends. The CDR3 contains 13 residues. The V gene's germline CDR1 is SGHAT and CDR2 FQNNGV. CDR3 sequence reads: CASSSDGSYGYTF. CDR3 nucleotides: TGTGCCAGCAGCTCAGACGGATCCTATGGCTACACCTTC.

This clonotype has a handful of counts. The chain combines TRBV4-1 with TRBJ1-2, with D possibly TRBD1 on 6 matching bases. This CDR3 has 11 amino acids. CDR1 is MGHRA, CDR2 YSYEKL, per germline. V was pared by 8 bases and J by 4 bases, with 8 bases between. CDR3 DNA: TGCGCCAGCTGGGACACCTATGGCTACACCTTC. It codes for CASWDTYGYTF.

This clonotype turned up a few times. This chain uses TRBV2 with TRBJ2-2, with D unclear. This CDR3 has 14 amino acids. The V and J ends lost 5 bases and 0 bases respectively, with 7 bases between them. CDR1 and CDR2 (germline): SNHLY, FYNNEI. The CDR3 loop reads CASSTRTNTGELFF. The CDR3 nucleotides are TGTGCCAGCAGTACCCGGACGAACACCGGGGAGCTGTTTTTT.

V gene TRBV5-1 combines with J gene TRBJ2-3; 13 nucleotides agree with TRBD2. Germline values: CDR1 SGHRS, CDR2 YFSETQ. The CDR3 runs 18 residues. The junction had 11 bases not matched to a gene; V was cut back by 6 bases and J by 1 base. The DNA of the CDR3 is TGCGCCAGCAACAACCCGGGACTAGCGGGATCTCGCACAGATACGCAGTATTTT. Protein sequence: CASNNPGLAGSRTDTQYF.

The chain has TRBV5-1 and TRBJ2-1, with D uncertain. Germline V gene data show CDR1 as SGHRS and CDR2 as YFSETQ. The CDR3 consists of 18 residues. The germline V and J ends were trimmed by 0 bases and 8 bases, with 24 bases remaining between them. The chain's CDR3 is CASSLEERRPRWVDEQFF. The CDR3 nucleotides read TGCGCCAGCAGCTTGGAAGAACGCCGTCCCCGGTGGGTCGATGAGCAGTTCTTC. Combining the CDR3 with reference TRBV5-1 and TRBJ2-1 gives the whole variable domain KAGVTQTPRYLIKTRGQQVTLSCSPISGHRSVSWYQQTPGQGLQFLFEYFSETQRNKGNFPGRFSGRQFSNSRSEMNVSTLELGDSALYLCASSLEERRPRWVDEQFFGPGTRLTVL.

This clonotype was seen only a few times. This rearrangement joins TRBV20-1 to TRBJ2-7; D is perhaps TRBD2 (6 bases). Germline V gene data show CDR1 as DFQATT and CDR2 as SNEGSKA (reference sequence). This CDR3 region has 17 residues. With 3 bases removed from V and 6 bases from J, the gap between germline ends came to 27 bases. DNA for the CDR3: TGCAGTGCTAGGGAGGGCCGGGGTGCGACTACCCGCTTCGAGCAGTACTTC. Amino acid sequence: CSAREGRGATTRFEQYF.

This clonotype has just one count. This chain uses TRBV3-1 with TRBJ1-6; unclear D gene. CDR3 size: 13 residues. Germline assignment: CDR1 LGHDT and CDR2 YNNKEL (reference sequence). V lost 1 base to trimming and J lost 13 bases, with 11 bases between them. The CDR3 is CASSQAQRFPLHF. The CDR3 bases are TGTGCCAGCAGCCAAGCCCAGCGGTTTCCCCTCCACTTT.

This clonotype came up once. The V call is TRBV9, the J call TRBJ1-1, with 10 bases fitting TRBD1. Trimming at V came to 4 bases and at J to 3 bases, leaving 9 bases not matched to a gene. Per germline, CDR1 SGDLS and CDR2 YYNGEE. CDR3 length: 16 amino acids. CDR3 protein: CASSLAMTGGHTEAFF. CDR3 bases: TGTGCCAGCAGCTTAGCCATGACAGGGGGCCACACTGAAGCTTTCTTT.

The J gene is TRBJ2-1, the V gene TRBV5-1; 11 bases match TRBD2. CDR1 is SGHRS, CDR2 YFSETQ, per germline. The V gene end was trimmed by 0 bases and the J gene end by 2 bases; junction bases not matched to a gene: 4. The CDR3 totals 17 residues. CDR3 DNA sequence: TGCGCCAGCAGCTTGGAAGGTAGCGGGAGGGCCTACAATGAGCAGTTCTTC. Translated: CASSLEGSGRAYNEQFF.

This clonotype was detected many times. The V and J genes are TRBV29-1 and TRBJ2-7, with D hard to call. From germline, CDR1 is SQVTM and CDR2 ANQGSEA. V dropped 4 bases and J dropped 5 bases, with 6 bases sitting between them. The CDR3 is made up of 10 amino acids. The CDR3 loop is CSVGRNEQYF. The CDR3 DNA reads TGCAGCGTTGGACGTAACGAGCAGTACTTC.

There are a few counts of this clonotype. The rearrangement uses TRBV25-1 and TRBJ1-1, with 7 positions matching TRBD1. The junction had 14 bases not matched to a gene; V was cut back by 4 bases and J by 0 bases. The length of the CDR3 is 18 residues. CDR1 is MGHDK, CDR2 SYGVNS, per germline. CDR3 loop: CASSATLGQHHMNTEAFF. The DNA of the CDR3 is TGTGCCAGCAGTGCCACCCTGGGACAGCATCACATGAACACTGAAGCTTTCTTT.

About this clonotype itself: With a much larger clone just one base away, this may be a read error. This chain uses TRBV2 with TRBJ2-1; 10 bases match TRBD1. The J call could be wrong; TRBJ2-7 is a better fit for the DNA end. Germline CDR1 SNHLY, CDR2 FYNNEI. CDR3 length: 14 residues. The CDR3 region is CASSEGQGYNEQYF. Written as DNA, the CDR3 is TGTGCCAGCAGTGAGGGACAGGGGTACAATGAGCAGTACTTC.

The CDR3 is CASSLRAANSYEQYF. DNA of the CDR3: TGTGCCAGCAGCCTCCGAGCGGCTAACTCCTACGAGCAGTACTTC. The chain uses TRBV7-2 and TRBJ2-7; tentative D call: TRBD2 (5 bases). Germline V gene data show CDR1 as SGHTA and CDR2 as FQGNSA. The CDR3 extends over 15 amino acids. V was trimmed by 5 bases and J by 0 bases, leaving 14 bases between them.